The source of this TCR beta chain is a study of shared clonotypes between healthy human individuals. This table comes from immunoSEQ multiplex PCR, and its TCRdb copy is limited to in-frame clones, with some not included. The sample carries 600,000 to 750,000 clones, about 92% recorded once. Germline V gene lookup returns CDR1 MNHEY and CDR2 SMNVEV (reference sequence). V dropped 7 bases and J dropped 5; count of bases not matched to a gene: 3. The CDR3 sequence is 12 residues long. The chain joins TRBV27 to TRBJ2-3; 7 positions agree with TRBD1. This sequence was found in a man in his late teens or twenties in good health. Some clones in this sample may be carry-over from other donors' samples. The sample taken for sequencing was memory CD8+ T cells from PBMCs. Subset specified: CD45RO+ cells pooled with CCR7-negative TemRA cells. The CDR3 sequence is CASTSGGDTQYF. The DNA for the CDR3 is TGTGCCAGCACCTCAGGGGGAGATACGCAGTATTTT.